What follows describes a single T cell receptor (beta chain). This entry comes from a study of CD8 T cells in Susac syndrome. TEMRA cells were enriched by FACS, and CD4+ and CD8+ T cells were negatively isolated. Random hexamers were used to reverse transcribe the RNA input (about 0.5 to 1 ug). Multiplex PCR with immunoSEQ amplified the TCR beta CDR3 across 54 Vbeta and 13 Jbeta. TCRdb fed the immunoSEQ multiplex PCR reads into MiXCR, producing one record per CDR3 protein. Of roughly 180,000 distinct CDR3 sequences detected, about 95% appear once; the ten largest clones hold approximately 0.1%. There are 14 residues in the CDR3. Germline-derived CDR1 and CDR2 are SQVTM and ANQGSEA. V gave up 4 bases and J gave up 7 bases; unmatched junction bases: 8.

The V call is TRBV29-1, the J call TRBJ2-1; 9 bases line up with TRBD2. The sample taken for sequencing was CD4+ T cells from PBMCs. This TCR derives from a human donor in good health. For the CDR3, the DNA is TGCAGCGTTGGGCGGGAGGGCCGGCGGAATGAGCAGTTCTTC. Translated: CSVGREGRRNEQFF.